The entry below gives a single TCR beta chain sequence along with its context. The data originate from a study of radiotherapy plus CTLA-4 blockade in lung cancer. This table comes from immunoSEQ multiplex PCR, and its TCRdb copy is limited to in-frame clones, with some not included. The data contain about 110,000 clones, about 80% of them seen just once; the ten biggest clones take up around 3.3%. This CDR3 has 16 amino acids. Germline V gives CDR1 SGHTA, CDR2 FQGTGA. The V and J ends lost 6 bases and 4 bases, in that order; junction bases with no gene match: 11. The clonotype was recovered from a human donor with non-small cell lung cancer that progressed on radiotherapy plus ipilimumab. Some clones in this sample may be carry-over from other donors' samples. The sample here was peripheral blood, taken from a patient treated with radiotherapy plus ipilimumab. V gene TRBV7-3 combines with J gene TRBJ2-1, with TRBD2 matching over 8 bases. This CDR3 reads CASSTSVRGVYNEQFF. As DNA, the CDR3 is TGTGCCAGCAGTACGAGTGTGCGGGGGGTATACAATGAGCAGTTCTTC.